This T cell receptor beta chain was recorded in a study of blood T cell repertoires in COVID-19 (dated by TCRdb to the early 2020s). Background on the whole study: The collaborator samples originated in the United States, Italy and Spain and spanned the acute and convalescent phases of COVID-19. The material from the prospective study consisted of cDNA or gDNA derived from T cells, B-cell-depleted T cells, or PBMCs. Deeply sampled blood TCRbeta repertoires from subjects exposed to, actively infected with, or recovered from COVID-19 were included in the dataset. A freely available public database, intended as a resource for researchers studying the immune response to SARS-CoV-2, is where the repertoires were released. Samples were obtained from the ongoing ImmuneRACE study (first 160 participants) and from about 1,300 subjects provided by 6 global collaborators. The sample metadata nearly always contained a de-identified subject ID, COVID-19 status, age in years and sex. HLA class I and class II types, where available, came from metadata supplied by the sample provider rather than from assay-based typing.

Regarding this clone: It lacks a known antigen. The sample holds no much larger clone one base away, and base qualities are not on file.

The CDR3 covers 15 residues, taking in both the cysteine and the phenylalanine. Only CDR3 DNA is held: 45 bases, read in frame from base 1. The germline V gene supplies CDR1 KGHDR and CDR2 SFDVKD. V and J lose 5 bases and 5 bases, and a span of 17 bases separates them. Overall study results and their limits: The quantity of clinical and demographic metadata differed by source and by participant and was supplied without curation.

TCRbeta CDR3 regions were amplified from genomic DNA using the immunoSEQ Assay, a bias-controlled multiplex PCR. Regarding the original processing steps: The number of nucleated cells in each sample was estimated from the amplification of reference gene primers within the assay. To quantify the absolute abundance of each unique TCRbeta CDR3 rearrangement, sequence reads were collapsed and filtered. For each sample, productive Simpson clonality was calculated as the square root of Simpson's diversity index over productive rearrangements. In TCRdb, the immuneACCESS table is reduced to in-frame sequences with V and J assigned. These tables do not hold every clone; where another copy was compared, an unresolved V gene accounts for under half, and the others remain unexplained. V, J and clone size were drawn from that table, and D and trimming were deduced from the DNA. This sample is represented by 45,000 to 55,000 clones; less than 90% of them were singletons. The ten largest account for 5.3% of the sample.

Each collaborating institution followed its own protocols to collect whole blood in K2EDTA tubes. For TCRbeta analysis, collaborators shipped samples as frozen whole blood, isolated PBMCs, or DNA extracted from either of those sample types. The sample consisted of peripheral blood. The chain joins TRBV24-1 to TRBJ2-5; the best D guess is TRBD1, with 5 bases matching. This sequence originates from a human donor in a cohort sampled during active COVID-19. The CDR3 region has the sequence CATSGPEGVGETQYF. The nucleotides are TGTGCCACCAGTGGACCGGAAGGGGTTGGCGAGACCCAGTACTTC.